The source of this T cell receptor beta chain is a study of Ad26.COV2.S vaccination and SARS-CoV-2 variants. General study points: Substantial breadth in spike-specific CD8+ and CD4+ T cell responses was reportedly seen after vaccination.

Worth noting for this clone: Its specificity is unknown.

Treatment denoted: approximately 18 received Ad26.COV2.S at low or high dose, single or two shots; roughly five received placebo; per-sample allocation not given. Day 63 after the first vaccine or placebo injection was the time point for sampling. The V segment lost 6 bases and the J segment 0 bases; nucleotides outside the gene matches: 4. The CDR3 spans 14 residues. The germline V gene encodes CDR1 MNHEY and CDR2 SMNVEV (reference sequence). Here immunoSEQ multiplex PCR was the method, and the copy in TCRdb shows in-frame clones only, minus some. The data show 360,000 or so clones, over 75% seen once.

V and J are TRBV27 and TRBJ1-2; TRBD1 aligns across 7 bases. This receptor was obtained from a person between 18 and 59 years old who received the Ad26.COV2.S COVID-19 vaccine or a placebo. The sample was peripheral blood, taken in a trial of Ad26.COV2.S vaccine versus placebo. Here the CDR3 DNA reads TGTGCCAGCAGAGGGACAGCGGCTAACTATGGCTACACCTTC. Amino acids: CASRGTAANYGYTF.